This TCR beta chain is drawn from a study of T cell responses to AZD1222 COVID-19 vaccine. Repertoires were generated with immunoSEQ multiplex PCR, while TCRdb's copy carries only in-frame clones and drops some. The sample has about 100,000 clones; approximately 86% are singletons. This CDR3 is 14 amino acids long. Germline V gene sequence: CDR1 MNHEY, CDR2 SVGEGT. V shed 5 bases and J 6 bases; nucleotides not matched to a gene: 9. This clone was seen just once. Antigen unknown. The study's findings and limits: Donors in the cohort were predominantly white British and more often female, and clonal diversity was possibly underestimated.

The gene calls are TRBV6-2 or TRBV6-3 and TRBJ1-1; 7 bases fit TRBD1. The sequence came from an adult who received the MenACWY meningococcal vaccine as a control. The sequenced sample was peripheral blood, obtained 28 days after the second dose of the MenACWY control vaccine. CDR3 in amino acids: CASSTPTGKAEAFF. The CDR3 DNA sequence: TGTGCCAGCAGTACACCGACAGGGAAGGCTGAAGCTTTCTTT.